This T cell receptor beta chain was sequenced during a study of blood T cell repertoires in COVID-19. The wider study: Samples representing acute and convalescent COVID-19 were sourced from the United States, Italy and Spain. In each case, the material was cDNA or gDNA derived from T cells, B-cell-depleted T cells, or PBMCs.

The authors' processing: From reference gene primer amplification, estimates of nucleated cell counts were derived. Repertoires were generated with immunoSEQ multiplex PCR, while TCRdb's copy carries only in-frame clones and drops some. From that table come the V and J calls and clone size; the DNA was used to work out D and trimming. The repertoire holds fewer than 300,000 clones, over 65% seen once, with about 3% in the top ten. This clone turned up a few times. Germline V lookup: CDR1 SGHRS, CDR2 YFSETQ. V shed 4 bases and J 11 bases; nucleotides not matched to a gene: 10. The CDR3 length is 14 residues.

The clonotype comes from a woman aged 80 or over with acute or convalescent COVID-19. The chain links TRBV5-1 to TRBJ1-1; 11 bases line up with TRBD1. The sequenced sample was peripheral blood. Here the CDR3 reads CASSPRTGGRTAFF. The CDR3 DNA follows: TGCGCCAGCAGCCCCCGGACAGGGGGCAGGACTGCTTTCTTT. The whole variable domain, remainder taken from reference TRBV5-1 and TRBJ1-1, is KAGVTQTPRYLIKTRGQQVTLSCSPISGHRSVSWYQQTPGQGLQFLFEYFSETQRNKGNFPGRFSGRQFSNSRSEMNVSTLELGDSALYLCASSPRTGGRTAFFGQGTRLTVV.